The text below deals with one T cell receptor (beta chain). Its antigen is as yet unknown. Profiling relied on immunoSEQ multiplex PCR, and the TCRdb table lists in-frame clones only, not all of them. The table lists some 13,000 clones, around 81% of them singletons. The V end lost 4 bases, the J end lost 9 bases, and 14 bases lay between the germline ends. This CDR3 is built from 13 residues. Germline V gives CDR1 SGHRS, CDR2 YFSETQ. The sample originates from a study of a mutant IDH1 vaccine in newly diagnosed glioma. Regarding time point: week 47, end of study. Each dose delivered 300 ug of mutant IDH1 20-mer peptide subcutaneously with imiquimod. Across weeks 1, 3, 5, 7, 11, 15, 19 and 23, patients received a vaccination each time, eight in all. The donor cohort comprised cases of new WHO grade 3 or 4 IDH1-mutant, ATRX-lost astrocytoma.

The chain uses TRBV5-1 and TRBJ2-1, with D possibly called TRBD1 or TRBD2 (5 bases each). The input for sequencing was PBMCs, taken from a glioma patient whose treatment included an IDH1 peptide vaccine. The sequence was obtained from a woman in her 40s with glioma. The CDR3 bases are TGCGCCAGCAGCAACGGGGCCGATAGTGAGCAGTTCTTC. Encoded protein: CASSNGADSEQFF.